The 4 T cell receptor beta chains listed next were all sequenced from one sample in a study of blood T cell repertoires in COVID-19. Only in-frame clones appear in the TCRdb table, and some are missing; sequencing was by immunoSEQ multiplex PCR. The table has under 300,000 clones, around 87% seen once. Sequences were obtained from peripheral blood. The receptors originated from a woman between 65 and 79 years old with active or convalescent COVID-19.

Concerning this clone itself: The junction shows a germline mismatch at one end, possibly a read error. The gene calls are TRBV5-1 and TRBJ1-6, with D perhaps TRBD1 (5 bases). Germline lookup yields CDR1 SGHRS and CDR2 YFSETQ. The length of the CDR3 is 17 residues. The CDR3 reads CARSWGGTGTPNSPLHF. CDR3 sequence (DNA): TGCGCCCGCAGCTGGGGGGGGACGGGGACTCCTAATTCACCCCTCCACTTT.

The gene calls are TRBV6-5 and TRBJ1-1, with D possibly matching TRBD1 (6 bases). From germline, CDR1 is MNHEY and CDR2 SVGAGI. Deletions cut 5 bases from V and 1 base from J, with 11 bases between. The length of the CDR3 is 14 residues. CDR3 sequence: CASSREQGNTEAFF. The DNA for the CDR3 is TGTGCCAGCAGTAGAGAACAGGGGAACACTGAAGCTTTCTTT.

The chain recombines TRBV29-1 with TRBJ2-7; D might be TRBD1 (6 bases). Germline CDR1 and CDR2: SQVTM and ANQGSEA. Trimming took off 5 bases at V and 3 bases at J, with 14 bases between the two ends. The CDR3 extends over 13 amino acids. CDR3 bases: TGCAGCGTTACAGGGTTAATCAGCTACGAGCAGTACTTC. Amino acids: CSVTGLISYEQYF.

CDR3 in DNA: TGTGCCAGCAGAGGGACATCCTTAAGCTCTGGGGCCAACGTCCTGACTTTC. As protein: CASRGTSLSSGANVLTF. The chain has TRBV2 and TRBJ2-6; tentative D call: TRBD1 (6 bases). The CDR3 loop spans 17 amino acids. With 6 bases removed from V and 0 bases from J, the gap between germline ends came to 15 bases. CDR1 is SNHLY and CDR2 is FYNNEI in the germline V gene.